Each of the 3 T cell receptor beta chains below was sequenced from the same sample in a study of regulatory T cells in long-lasting Graves disease. Both iRepertoire HTBI primers and Arm-PCR of CDR3 regions were used to build the TCR beta libraries. TCRdb reprocessed the multiplex PCR reads with MiXCR, giving one entry per CDR3 protein. Of over 400,000 distinct CDR3 sequences listed, 11% to 15% are singletons. The time point is: newly diagnosed GD, antithyroid drugs for less than 3 months. PBMC RNA served as the TCR library source. These data also formed part of another study, on T cells in Graves' hyperthyroidism and ophthalmopathy.

Sequencing was performed on peripheral blood mononuclear cells (PBMCs), taken at new diagnosis, from a patient treated with antithyroid drugs. The receptor source for this set is a woman aged 50 to 65 with Graves disease.

To note about this clonotype: Just one base apart from a much larger clone, this may be a read error. This chain joins TRBV10-3 and TRBJ1-1; 8 nucleotides line up with TRBD1. Germline-derived CDR1 and CDR2 are ENHRY and SYGVKD. The CDR3 has 15 amino acids. CDR3 sequence: CASSPRTGIGTEAFF. The DNA for the CDR3 is TGTGCCAGCAGTCCCAGGACAGGGATAGGCACTGAAGCTTTCTTT.

This clonotype was observed a handful of times. V gene TRBV5-1 combines with J gene TRBJ2-5; weak D call: TRBD2 (5 bases). This CDR3 comprises 14 residues. V was pared by 4 bases and J by 3 bases, with 13 bases between. Germline CDR1 reads SGHRS; CDR2 reads YFSETQ. This CDR3 reads CASSGSRGEETQYF. CDR3 nucleotides: TGCGCCAGCAGCGGGAGCCGGGGAGAAGAGACCCAGTACTTC. Variable domain in full (rest from reference TRBV5-1 and TRBJ2-5): KAGVTQTPRYLIKTRGQQVTLSCSPISGHRSVSWYQQTPGQGLQFLFEYFSETQRNKGNFPGRFSGRQFSNSRSEMNVSTLELGDSALYLCASSGSRGEETQYFGPGTRLLVL.

This rearrangement joins TRBV28 to TRBJ2-7, with D possibly being TRBD1 (5 bases). The CDR3 sequence is 15 residues long. Germline loops: CDR1 MDHEN, CDR2 SYDVKM. V was trimmed by 5 bases and J by 0 bases, leaving 14 bases between them. The CDR3 sequence: CASSGWGHNSYEQYF. The CDR3 DNA reads as TGTGCCAGCAGTGGATGGGGCCATAACTCCTACGAGCAGTACTTC.